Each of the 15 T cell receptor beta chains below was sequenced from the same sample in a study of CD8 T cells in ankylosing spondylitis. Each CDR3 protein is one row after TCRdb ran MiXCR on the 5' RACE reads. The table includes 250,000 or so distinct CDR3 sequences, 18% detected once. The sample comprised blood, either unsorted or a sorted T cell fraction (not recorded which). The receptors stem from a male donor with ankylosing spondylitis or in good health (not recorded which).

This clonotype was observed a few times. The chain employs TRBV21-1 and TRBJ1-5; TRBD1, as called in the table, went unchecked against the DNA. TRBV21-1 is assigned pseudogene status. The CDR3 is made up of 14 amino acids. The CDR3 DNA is TGTGCCAGCAGTAAGACAGGGGCCGACAGGACCCAGCATTTT. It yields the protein CASSKTGADRTQHF.

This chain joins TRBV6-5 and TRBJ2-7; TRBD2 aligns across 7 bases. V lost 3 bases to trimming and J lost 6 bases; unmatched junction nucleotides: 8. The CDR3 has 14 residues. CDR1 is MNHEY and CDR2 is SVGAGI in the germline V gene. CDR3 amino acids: CASSYGTGGSEQYF. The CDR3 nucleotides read TGTGCCAGCAGTTATGGGACGGGGGGTTCCGAGCAGTACTTC.

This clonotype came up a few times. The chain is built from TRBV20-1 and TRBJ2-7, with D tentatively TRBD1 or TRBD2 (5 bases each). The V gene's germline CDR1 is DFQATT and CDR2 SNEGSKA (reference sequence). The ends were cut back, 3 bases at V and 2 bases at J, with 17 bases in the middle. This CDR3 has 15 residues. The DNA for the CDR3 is TGCAGTGCTAGTCCTTTTCAAGGGACGGCCTACGAGCAGTACTTC. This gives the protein CSASPFQGTAYEQYF.

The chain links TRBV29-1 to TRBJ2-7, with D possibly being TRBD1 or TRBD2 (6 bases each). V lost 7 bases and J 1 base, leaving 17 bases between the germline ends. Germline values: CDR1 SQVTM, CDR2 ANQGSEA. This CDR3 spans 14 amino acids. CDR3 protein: CSAGGGDLSYEQYF. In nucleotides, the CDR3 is TGCAGCGCCGGGGGCGGGGACCTTTCCTACGAGCAGTACTTC.

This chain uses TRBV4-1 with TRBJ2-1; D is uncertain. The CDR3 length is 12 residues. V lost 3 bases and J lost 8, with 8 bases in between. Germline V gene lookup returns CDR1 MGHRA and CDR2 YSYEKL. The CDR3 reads CASSQLAYEQFF. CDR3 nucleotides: TGCGCCAGCAGCCAGTTAGCATATGAGCAGTTCTTC.

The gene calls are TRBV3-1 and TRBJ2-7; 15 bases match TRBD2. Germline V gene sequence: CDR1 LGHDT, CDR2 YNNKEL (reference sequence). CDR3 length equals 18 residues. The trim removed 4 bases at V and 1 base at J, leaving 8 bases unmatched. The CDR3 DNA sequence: TGTGCCAGCAGCCGTGGGACTAGCGGGAGGCCCGGATCCTACGAGCAGTACTTC. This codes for CASSRGTSGRPGSYEQYF.

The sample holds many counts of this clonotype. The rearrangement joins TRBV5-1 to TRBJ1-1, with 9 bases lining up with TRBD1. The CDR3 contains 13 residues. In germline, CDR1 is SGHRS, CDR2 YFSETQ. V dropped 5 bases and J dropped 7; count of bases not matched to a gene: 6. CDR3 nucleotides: TGCGCCAGCAGGGGGGGACAGGGAAATGAAGCTTTCTTT. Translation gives CASRGGQGNEAFF.

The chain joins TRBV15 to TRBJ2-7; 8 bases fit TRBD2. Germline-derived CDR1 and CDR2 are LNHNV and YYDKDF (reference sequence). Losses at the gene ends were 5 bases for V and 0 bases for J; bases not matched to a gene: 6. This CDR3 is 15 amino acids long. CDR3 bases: TGTGCCACCAGCGCGGTGCGGGAGGACTCCTACGAGCAGTACTTC. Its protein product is CATSAVREDSYEQYF.

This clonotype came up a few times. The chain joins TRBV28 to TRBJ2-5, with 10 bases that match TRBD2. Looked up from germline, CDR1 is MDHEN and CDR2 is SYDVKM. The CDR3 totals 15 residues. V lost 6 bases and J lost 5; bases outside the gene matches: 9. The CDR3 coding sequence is TGTGCCAGCAGCATACTAGCGGGACCTTTGGAGACCCAGTACTTC. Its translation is CASSILAGPLETQYF.

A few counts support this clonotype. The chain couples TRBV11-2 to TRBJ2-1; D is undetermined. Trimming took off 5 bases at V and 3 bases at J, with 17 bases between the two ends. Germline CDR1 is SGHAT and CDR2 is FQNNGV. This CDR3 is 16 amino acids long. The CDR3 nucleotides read TGTGCCAGCAGCCCGCTTTTTGGGGAACTCTACAATGAGCAGTTCTTC. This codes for CASSPLFGELYNEQFF.

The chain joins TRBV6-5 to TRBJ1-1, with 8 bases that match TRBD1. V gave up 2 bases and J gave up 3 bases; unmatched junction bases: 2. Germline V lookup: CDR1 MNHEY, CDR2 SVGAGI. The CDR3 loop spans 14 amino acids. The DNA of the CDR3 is TGTGCCAGCAGTTACGTGACAGGGGACACTGAAGCTTTCTTT. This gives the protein CASSYVTGDTEAFF.

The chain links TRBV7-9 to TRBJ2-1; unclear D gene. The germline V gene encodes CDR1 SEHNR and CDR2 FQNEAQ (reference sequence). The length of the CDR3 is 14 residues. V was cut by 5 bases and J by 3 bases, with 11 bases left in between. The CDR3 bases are TGTGCCAGCAGCCCAGGCGGCAGCTACAATGAGCAGTTCTTC. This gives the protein CASSPGGSYNEQFF.

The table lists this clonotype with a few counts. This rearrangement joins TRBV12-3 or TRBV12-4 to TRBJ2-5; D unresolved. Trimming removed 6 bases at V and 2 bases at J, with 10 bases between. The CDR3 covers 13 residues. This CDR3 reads CASSKVEQETQYF. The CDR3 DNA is TGTGCCAGCAGCAAGGTTGAGCAAGAGACCCAGTACTTC.

The CDR3 sequence is CSVVGLAGEQYF. The CDR3 DNA reads as TGCAGCGTTGTGGGACTAGCGGGTGAGCAGTACTTC. V gene TRBV29-1 combines with J gene TRBJ2-7; 12 bases are a match to TRBD2. This CDR3 has 12 residues. Germline CDR1 and CDR2: SQVTM and ANQGSEA. V shed 4 bases, J shed 7 bases, and the junction held 2 bases outside the gene matches.

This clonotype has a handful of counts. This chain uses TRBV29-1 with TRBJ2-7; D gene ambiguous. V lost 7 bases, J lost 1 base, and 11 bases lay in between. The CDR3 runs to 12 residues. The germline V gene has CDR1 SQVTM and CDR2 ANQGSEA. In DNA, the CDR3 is TGCAGCGCAACGACACCATCCTACGAGCAGTACTTC. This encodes CSATTPSYEQYF.